These T cell receptor beta chains were read from a single sample in a study of high-grade serous ovarian cancer treatment subgroups. The assay was immunoSEQ multiplex PCR, and TCRdb's table has in-frame clones only and misses some. In the table there are more than 1,500 clones, roughly 77% of which are singletons. The source material was tumor tissue. The receptors here all came from a human donor with high-grade serous ovarian cancer. Each CDR3 is given with its conserved first and last residue. Fields, in order: D gene, V gene, J gene, clone size, CDR3 DNA, CDR3 protein. A D gene is named only where the DNA matches it firmly. Not every row has a clone size; where given, it reads once, few, many or a size class.

NA	TRBV9	TRBJ2-1	NA	TGTGCCAGCAGCGTAGCGGAGTCCTACAATGAGCAGTTCTTC	CASSVAESYNEQFF
TRBD1	TRBV5-1	TRBJ1-1	NA	TGCGCCAGCAGCCCCACAGGGGAGTGGACTGAAGCTTTCTTT	CASSPTGEWTEAFF
NA	TRBV19	TRBJ1-4	NA	TGTGCCAGTAGTCTTATCGGGACCTTTGGAAAACTGTTTTTT	CASSLIGTFGKLFF
TRBD1	TRBV7-7	TRBJ2-7	NA	TGTGCTAGCGGGGACCGGGACAGGGGCGAGCAGTACTTC	CASGDRDRGEQYF
TRBD1	TRBV19	TRBJ1-4	few	TGTGCCAGTAGCAGACAGGGGATTAATGAAAAACTGTTTTTT	CASSRQGINEKLFF
NA	TRBV5-4	TRBJ2-4	large	TGTGCCAGCAGCGGGAGAGGGGGAGGAAAAAACATTCAGTACTTC	CASSGRGGGKNIQYF
NA	TRBV19	TRBJ2-5	NA	TGTGCCAGTAGTTTCCAAAGCCAAGAGACCCAGTACTTC	CASSFQSQETQYF
NA	TRBV7-2	TRBJ1-5	NA	TGTGCCAGCAGCTTAAGGGGCAATCAGCCCCAGCATTTT	CASSLRGNQPQHF
NA	TRBV11-2	TRBJ2-7	NA	TGTGCCAGCAGCTTAGTGACTCCCTACGAGCAGTACTTC	CASSLVTPYEQYF
NA	TRBV19	TRBJ2-3	NA	TGTGCCAGTAGTACTACGAGGGGGAGAAGAGATACGCAGTATTTT	CASSTTRGRRDTQYF
NA	TRBV6-4	TRBJ2-3	few	TGTGCCAGCAGTGACTCGGTTTCAGGTGCCCCAGATACGCAGTATTTT	CASSDSVSGAPDTQYF
NA	TRBV6-5	TRBJ2-5	NA	TGTGCCAGCAGCCTAAAAGCGCCGCGCTTAGAGACCCAGTACTTC	CASSLKAPRLETQYF
NA	TRBV7-9	TRBJ2-2	NA	TGTGCCAGCAGCTCTCCGACTGGTAGCGTGAACACCGGGGAGCTGTTTTTT	CASSSPTGSVNTGELFF
TRBD1	TRBV28	TRBJ2-1	NA	TGTGCCAGCGGCGGGACAGGGGGCTACAATGAGCAGTTCTTC	CASGGTGGYNEQFF
NA	TRBV9	TRBJ1-6	few	TGTGCCAGCAGCGTAAACGCGATCGGGCAGGGGATGGGTGCTTCACCCCTCCACTTT	CASSVNAIGQGMGASPLHF
NA	TRBV9	TRBJ2-2	NA	TGTGCCAGCAGCGTAGTATCCGGGGAGCTGTTTTTT	CASSVVSGELFF
NA	TRBV7-2	TRBJ2-7	NA	TGTGCCAGCAGCTTTGGAGGGGGAGAGGGGTACGAGCAGTACTTC	CASSFGGGEGYEQYF
TRBD1	TRBV6-5	TRBJ1-1	NA	TGTGCCAGCAGTTACTCCTTTACGGGACAGGGGGCTGAAGCTTTCTTT	CASSYSFTGQGAEAFF
NA	TRBV7-8	TRBJ2-7	NA	TGTGCCAGCAGCCCCCCACCCGGGACTCCAACCCACGAGCAGTACTTC	CASSPPPGTPTHEQYF
NA	TRBV11-3	TRBJ1-1	NA	TGTGCCAGCAGTCGAAGGGAAGGGCGGCAAGAAGCTTTCTTT	CASSRREGRQEAFF